In its sample, the clone carrying this T cell receptor beta chain was seen once. The antigen remains undetermined. The data derive from a study of breast tumors, draining lymph nodes, adjacent tissues. Notes on the study in general: Tumor repertoires ranked between lymph nodes and nontumor tissue in diversity, with V and J gene preferences. The data were judged consistent with most tumor T cells coming from lymph node and expanding in tumor. Tumor T cell lymph node origin was a supported hypothesis, not proven.

One entry per CDR3 protein, called by TCRdb with MiXCR from the multiplex PCR reads. The profile shows approximately 230,000 distinct CDR3 sequences, under 40% of them singletons. The CDR3 runs 14 residues. Germline V lookup: CDR1 SGHVS, CDR2 FQNEAQ. With V trimmed by 4 bases and J by 8 bases, 4 bases remained unmatched. Samples came from axillary lymph nodes draining the breast cancer. This TCR was recovered from a female donor with breast cancer. Some clones in this sample may be carry-over from other donors' samples. What was sequenced was axillary lymph node tissue. The rearrangement links TRBV7-8 to TRBJ2-1; TRBD2 agrees at 11 bases. CDR3 region: CASSSSGRSHEQFF. DNA for the CDR3: TGTGCCAGCAGCTCTAGCGGGAGGTCCCATGAGCAGTTCTTC.